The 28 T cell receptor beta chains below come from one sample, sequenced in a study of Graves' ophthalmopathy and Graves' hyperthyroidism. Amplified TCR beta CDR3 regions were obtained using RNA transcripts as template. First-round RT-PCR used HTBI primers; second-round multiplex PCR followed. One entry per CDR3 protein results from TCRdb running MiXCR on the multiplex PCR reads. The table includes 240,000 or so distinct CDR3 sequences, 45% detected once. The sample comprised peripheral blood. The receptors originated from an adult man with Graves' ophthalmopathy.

This CDR3 is CARTGERQVNQPQHF. The CDR3 DNA reads TGTGCCAGAACGGGAGAACGGCAGGTAAATCAGCCCCAGCATTTT. The chain uses TRBV2 and TRBJ1-5, with no clear D. CDR3 length equals 15 residues. V was clipped by 9 bases and J by 4 bases, with 19 bases between them. Germline CDR1 reads SNHLY; CDR2 reads FYNNEI.

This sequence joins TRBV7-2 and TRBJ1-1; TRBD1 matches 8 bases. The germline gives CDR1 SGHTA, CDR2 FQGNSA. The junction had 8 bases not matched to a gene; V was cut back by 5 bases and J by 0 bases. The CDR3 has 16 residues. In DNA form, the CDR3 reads TGTGCCAGCAGCAACCAGGGGGCCCTGATGAACACTGAAGCTTTCTTT. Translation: CASSNQGALMNTEAFF.

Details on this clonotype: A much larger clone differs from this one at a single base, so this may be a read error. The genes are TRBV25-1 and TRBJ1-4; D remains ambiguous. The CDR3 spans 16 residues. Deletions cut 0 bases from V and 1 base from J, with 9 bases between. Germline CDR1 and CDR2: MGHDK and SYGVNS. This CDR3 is CASSEYNARTNEKLFF. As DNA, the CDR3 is TGTGCCAGCAGTGAATATAACGCCAGAACTAATGAAAAACTGTTTTTT.

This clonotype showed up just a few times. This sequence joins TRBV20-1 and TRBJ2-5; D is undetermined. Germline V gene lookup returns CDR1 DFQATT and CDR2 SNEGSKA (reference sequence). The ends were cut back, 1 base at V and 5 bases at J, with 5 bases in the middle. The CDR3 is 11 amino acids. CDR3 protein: CSARARETQYF. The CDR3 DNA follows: TGCAGTGCTAGAGCCCGGGAGACCCAGTACTTC.

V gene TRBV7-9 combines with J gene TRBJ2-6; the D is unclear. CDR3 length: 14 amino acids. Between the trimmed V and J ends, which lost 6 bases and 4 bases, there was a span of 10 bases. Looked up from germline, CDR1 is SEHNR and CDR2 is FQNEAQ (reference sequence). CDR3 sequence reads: CASRPQSGANVLTF. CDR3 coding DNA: TGTGCCAGCAGGCCTCAGTCGGGGGCCAACGTCCTGACTTTC.

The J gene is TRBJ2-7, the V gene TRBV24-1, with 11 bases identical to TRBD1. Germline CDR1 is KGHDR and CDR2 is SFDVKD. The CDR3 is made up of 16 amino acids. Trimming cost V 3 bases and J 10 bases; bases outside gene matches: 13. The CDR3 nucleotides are TGTGCCACCAGTGATACTGAGGACAGGGGGCGTGAGGCCCAGTACTTC. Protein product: CATSDTEDRGREAQYF.

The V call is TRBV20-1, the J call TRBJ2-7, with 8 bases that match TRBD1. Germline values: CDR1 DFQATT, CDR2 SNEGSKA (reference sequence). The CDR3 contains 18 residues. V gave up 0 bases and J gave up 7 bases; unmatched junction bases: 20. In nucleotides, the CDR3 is TGCAGTGCTAGAGATCAGGCTCGGTTACAGCATAGGACAGGGGAGCAGTACTTC. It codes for CSARDQARLQHRTGEQYF.

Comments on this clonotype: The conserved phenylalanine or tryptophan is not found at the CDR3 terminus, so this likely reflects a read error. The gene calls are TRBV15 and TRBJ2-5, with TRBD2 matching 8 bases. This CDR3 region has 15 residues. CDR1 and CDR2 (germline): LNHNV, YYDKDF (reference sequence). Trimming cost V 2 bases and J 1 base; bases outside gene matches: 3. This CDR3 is CATSRRLALQETQYL. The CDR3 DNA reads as TGTGCCACCAGCAGACGACTAGCGCTCCAAGAGACCCAGTACCTC.

CDR3 residues: CASSFRTGGQPQHF. The CDR3 DNA follows: TGTGCCAGCAGTTTCAGGACAGGGGGCCAGCCCCAGCATTTT. The chain couples TRBV28 to TRBJ1-5; 11 bases line up with TRBD1. Germline CDR1 reads MDHEN; CDR2 reads SYDVKM. The CDR3 is 14 residues long. V gave up 3 bases and J gave up 7 bases; unmatched junction bases: 2.

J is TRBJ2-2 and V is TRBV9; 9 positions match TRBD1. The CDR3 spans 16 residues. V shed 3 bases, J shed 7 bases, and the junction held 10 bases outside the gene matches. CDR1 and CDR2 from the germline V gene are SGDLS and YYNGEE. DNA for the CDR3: TGTGCCAGCAGCGCCCGGGGGGACAGGGCTTACGGGGAGCTGTTTTTT. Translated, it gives CASSARGDRAYGELFF.

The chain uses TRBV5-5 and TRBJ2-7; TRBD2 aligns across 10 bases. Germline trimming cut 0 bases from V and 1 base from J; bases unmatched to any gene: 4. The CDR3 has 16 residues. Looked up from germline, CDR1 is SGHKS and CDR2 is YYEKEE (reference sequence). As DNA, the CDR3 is TGTGCCAGCAGCTTGGGTTCTAGCGGGGGATCCTACGAGCAGTACTTC. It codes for CASSLGSSGGSYEQYF.

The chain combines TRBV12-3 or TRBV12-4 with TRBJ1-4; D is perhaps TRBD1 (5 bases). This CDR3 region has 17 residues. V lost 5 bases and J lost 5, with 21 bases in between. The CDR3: CASSKSGRLVFNEKLFF. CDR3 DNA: TGTGCCAGCAGTAAGTCGGGACGCCTGGTCTTCAATGAAAAACTGTTTTTT.

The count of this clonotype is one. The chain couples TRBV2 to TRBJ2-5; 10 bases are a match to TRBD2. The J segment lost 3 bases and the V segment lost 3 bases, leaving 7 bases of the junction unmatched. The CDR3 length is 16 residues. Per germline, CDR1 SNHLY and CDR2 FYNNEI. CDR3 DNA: TGTGCCAGCAGTGACAGACCTAGCGGGAGCAAAGAGACCCAGTACTTC. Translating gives CASSDRPSGSKETQYF.

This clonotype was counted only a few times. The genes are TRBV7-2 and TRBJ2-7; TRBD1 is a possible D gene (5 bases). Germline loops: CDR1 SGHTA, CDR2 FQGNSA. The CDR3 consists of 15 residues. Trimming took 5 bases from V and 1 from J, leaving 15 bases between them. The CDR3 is CASSPQWGGSYEQYF. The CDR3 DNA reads TGTGCCAGCAGCCCCCAATGGGGCGGTTCCTACGAGCAGTACTTC.

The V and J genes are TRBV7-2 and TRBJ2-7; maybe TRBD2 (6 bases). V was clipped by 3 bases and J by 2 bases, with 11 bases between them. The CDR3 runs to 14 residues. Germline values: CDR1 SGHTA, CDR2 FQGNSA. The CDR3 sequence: CASSLGTFPYEQYF. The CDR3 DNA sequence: TGTGCCAGCAGCTTGGGGACTTTTCCCTACGAGCAGTACTTC. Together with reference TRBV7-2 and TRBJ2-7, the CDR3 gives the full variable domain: GAGVSQSPSNKVTEKGKDVELRCDPISGHTALYWYRQSLGQGLEFLIYFQGNSAPDKSGLPSDRFSAERTGGSVSTLTIQRTQQEDSAVYLCASSLGTFPYEQYFGPGTRLTVT.

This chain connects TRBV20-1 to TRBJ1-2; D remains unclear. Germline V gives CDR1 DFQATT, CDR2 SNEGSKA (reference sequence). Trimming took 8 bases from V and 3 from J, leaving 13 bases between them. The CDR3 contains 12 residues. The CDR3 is CSSPTVHYGYTF. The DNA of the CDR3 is TGCAGTTCTCCGACGGTGCACTATGGCTACACCTTC.

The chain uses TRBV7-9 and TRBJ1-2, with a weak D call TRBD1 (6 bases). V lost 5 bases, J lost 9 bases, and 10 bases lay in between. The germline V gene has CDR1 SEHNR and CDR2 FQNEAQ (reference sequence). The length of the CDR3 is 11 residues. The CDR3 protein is CASSNRESYTF. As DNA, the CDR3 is TGTGCCAGCAGCAACAGGGAGAGCTACACCTTC.

The CDR3 coding sequence is TGTGCCAGCAGTAAGGACAGGGGATGGCAAGAGACCCAGTACTTC. It is translated as CASSKDRGWQETQYF. V gene TRBV2 combines with J gene TRBJ2-5, with 9 positions matching TRBD1. Germline V gene lookup returns CDR1 SNHLY and CDR2 FYNNEI. This CDR3 has 15 amino acids. Trimming took 5 bases from V and 2 from J; bases not matched to a gene: 6.

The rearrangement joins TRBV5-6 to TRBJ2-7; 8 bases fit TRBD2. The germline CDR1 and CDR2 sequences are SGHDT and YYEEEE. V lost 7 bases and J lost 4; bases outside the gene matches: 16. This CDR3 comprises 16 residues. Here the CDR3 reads CASSLPGTREEYEQYF. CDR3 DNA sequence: TGTGCCAGCTCCCTCCCCGGGACTAGAGAGGAGTACGAGCAGTACTTC.

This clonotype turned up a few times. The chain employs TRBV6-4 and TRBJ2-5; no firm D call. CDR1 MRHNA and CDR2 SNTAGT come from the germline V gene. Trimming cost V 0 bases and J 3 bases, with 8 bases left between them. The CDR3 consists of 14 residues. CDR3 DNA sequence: TGTGCCAGCAGTGACTCGACGCCAGAAGAGACCCAGTACTTC. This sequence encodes CASSDSTPEETQYF.

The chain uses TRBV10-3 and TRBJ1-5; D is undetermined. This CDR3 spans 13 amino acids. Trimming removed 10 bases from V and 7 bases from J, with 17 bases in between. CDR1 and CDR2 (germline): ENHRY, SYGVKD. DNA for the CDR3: TGTGCCAGCAGCCCAACCTGGTTGCAGCCCCAGCATTTT. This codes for CASSPTWLQPQHF.

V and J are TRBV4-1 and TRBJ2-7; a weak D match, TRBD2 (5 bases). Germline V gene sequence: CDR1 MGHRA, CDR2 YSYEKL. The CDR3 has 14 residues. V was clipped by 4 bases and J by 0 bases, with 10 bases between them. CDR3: CASSPREISYEQYF. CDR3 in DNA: TGCGCCAGCAGCCCGAGGGAGATCTCCTACGAGCAGTACTTC.

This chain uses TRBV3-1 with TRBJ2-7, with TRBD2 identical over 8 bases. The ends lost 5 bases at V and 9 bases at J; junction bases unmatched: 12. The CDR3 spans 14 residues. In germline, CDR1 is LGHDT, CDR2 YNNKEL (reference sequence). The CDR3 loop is CASSSAGEMLAQYF. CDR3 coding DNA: TGTGCCAGCAGCTCAGCGGGAGAAATGCTGGCGCAGTACTTC.

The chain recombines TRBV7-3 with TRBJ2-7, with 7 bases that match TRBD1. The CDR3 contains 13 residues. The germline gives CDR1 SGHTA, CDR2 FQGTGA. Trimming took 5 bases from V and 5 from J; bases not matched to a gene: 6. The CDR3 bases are TGTGCCAGCAGCAACACAGGGGCCCACGAGCAGTACTTC. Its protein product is CASSNTGAHEQYF.

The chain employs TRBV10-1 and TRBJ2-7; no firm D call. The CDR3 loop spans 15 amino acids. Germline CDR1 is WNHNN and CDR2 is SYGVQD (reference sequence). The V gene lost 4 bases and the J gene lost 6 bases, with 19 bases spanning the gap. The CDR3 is CASSADHDGFGEQYF. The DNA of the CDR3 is TGCGCCAGCAGTGCAGACCACGACGGTTTTGGCGAGCAGTACTTC.

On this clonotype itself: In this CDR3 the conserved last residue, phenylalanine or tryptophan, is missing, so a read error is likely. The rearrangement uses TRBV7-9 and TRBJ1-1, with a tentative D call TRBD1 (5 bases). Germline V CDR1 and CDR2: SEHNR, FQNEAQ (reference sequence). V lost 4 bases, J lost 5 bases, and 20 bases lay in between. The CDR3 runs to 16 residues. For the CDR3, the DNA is TGTGCCAGCAGCTCCCGGGGGGTGCGTGGGGGTACTGAAGCTTTCCTT. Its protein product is CASSSRGVRGGTEAFL.

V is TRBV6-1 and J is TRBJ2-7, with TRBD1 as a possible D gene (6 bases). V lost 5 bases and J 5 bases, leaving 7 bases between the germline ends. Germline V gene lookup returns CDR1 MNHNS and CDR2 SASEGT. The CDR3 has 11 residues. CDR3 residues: CASSSGDEQYF. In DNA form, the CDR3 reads TGTGCCAGCAGTTCAGGGGACGAGCAGTACTTC.

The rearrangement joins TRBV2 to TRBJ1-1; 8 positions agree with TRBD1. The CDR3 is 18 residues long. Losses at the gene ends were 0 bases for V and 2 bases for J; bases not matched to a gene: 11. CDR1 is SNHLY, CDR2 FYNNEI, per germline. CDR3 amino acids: CASSEAQGTGLLNTEAFF. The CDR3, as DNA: TGTGCCAGCAGTGAAGCGCAGGGGACAGGTCTCCTCAACACTGAAGCTTTCTTT.